This T cell receptor (beta chain) was found in a study of HIV-infected patients and healthy controls. Between the trimmed V and J ends, which lost 5 bases and 3 bases, there was a span of 13 bases. Per germline, CDR1 SQVTM and CDR2 ANQGSEA. CDR3 size: 13 residues. In TCRdb, the 5' RACE reads were re-called with MiXCR into one record per CDR3 protein. There are about 64,000 distinct CDR3 sequences in the sample; 15% to 20% occur only once, and more than 1.4% lies in the top ten. This clonotype was seen more than once but under ten times. This TCR was recovered from a human donor in good health. Sample: CD4+ T cells from blood. The genes are TRBV29-1 and TRBJ1-2; the D is unclear. The CDR3 region is CSVRGLYYYGYTF. The DNA for the CDR3 is TGCAGCGTTCGAGGACTGTACTACTATGGCTACACCTTC.